This passage covers 27 T cell receptor beta chains from one sample sequenced in a study of glioma-infiltrating T cells after dendritic cell vaccination. TCRdb's copy holds only in-frame clones and misses some; the assay was immunoSEQ multiplex PCR. The table includes fewer than 85,000 clones, 81% detected once. The specimen was blood, collected before dendritic cell vaccination. The receptors were gathered from a human donor with glioblastoma.

The V and J genes are TRBV2 and TRBJ1-5; a weak D match, TRBD1 (6 bases). From germline, CDR1 is SNHLY and CDR2 FYNNEI. V was cut by 6 bases and J by 2 bases, with 14 bases left in between. The CDR3 length is 15 residues. CDR3 sequence reads: CASSSGGQGNQPQHF. The CDR3 nucleotides read TGTGCCAGCAGCTCGGGGGGGCAAGGCAATCAGCCCCAGCATTTT. The full variable domain, in which reference TRBV2 and TRBJ1-5 provide the parts outside the CDR3, is EPEVTQTPSHQVTQMGQEVILRCVPISNHLYFYWYRQILGQKVEFLVSFYNNEISEKSEIFDDQFSVERPDGSNFTLKIRSTKLEDSAMYFCASSSGGQGNQPQHFGDGTRLSIL.

The chain is built from TRBV29-1 and TRBJ2-7, with 8 bases lining up with TRBD1. This CDR3 is 12 amino acids long. V was pared by 1 base and J by 4 bases, with 0 bases of the junction left unmatched. Germline-derived CDR1 and CDR2 are SQVTM and ANQGSEA. The CDR3 loop is CSVEGQGYEQYF. The CDR3 nucleotides read TGCAGCGTTGAAGGACAGGGGTACGAGCAGTACTTC.

This chain uses TRBV2 with TRBJ2-7; TRBD2 matches 8 bases. After removal of 8 bases from V and 7 bases from J, the junction contained 10 bases not matched to a gene. Germline V gene sequence: CDR1 SNHLY, CDR2 FYNNEI. There are 13 residues in the CDR3. The CDR3 is CASAGPAGDEQYF. CDR3 bases: TGTGCCAGCGCGGGACCAGCGGGGGATGAGCAGTACTTC.

The chain couples TRBV7-8 to TRBJ1-6; 12 bases match TRBD1. The CDR3 is made up of 14 amino acids. Germline trimming cut 5 bases from V and 11 bases from J; bases unmatched to any gene: 4. Germline CDR1 and CDR2: SGHVS and FQNEAQ. CDR3 sequence reads: CASSLGTGGAPLHF. Written as DNA, the CDR3 is TGTGCCAGCAGCCTGGGGACAGGGGGCGCACCCCTCCACTTT.

V usage is TRBV9 and J usage is TRBJ1-3; D is ambiguous. V was clipped by 0 bases and J by 2 bases, with 6 bases between them. This CDR3 has 14 amino acids. Germline CDR1 and CDR2: SGDLS and YYNGEE. The CDR3 DNA sequence: TGTGCCAGCAGCGTAGGCGGGGCTGGAAACACCATATATTTT. This translates into CASSVGGAGNTIYF. Looking up the rest from reference TRBV9 and TRBJ1-3 gives the full variable domain: DSGVTQTPKHLITATGQRVTLRCSPRSGDLSVYWYQQSLDQGLQFLIQYYNGEERAKGNILERFSAQQFPDLHSELNLSSLELGDSALYFCASSVGGAGNTIYFGEGSWLTVV.

The chain has TRBV5-4 and TRBJ2-5; D may be TRBD2 (5 bases). The V end lost 4 bases, the J end lost 5 bases, and 21 bases lay between the germline ends. The CDR3 consists of 16 residues. Per the germline V gene, CDR1 is SGHNT and CDR2 is YYREEE (reference sequence). The chain's CDR3 is CASSPVTGTRWETQYF. DNA for the CDR3: TGTGCCAGCAGCCCTGTTACGGGAACCCGGTGGGAGACCCAGTACTTC.

The J gene is TRBJ1-4, the V gene TRBV25-1; D uncertain. This CDR3 is built from 15 residues. Germline CDR1 and CDR2: MGHDK and SYGVNS. The V and J ends lost 1 base and 6 bases respectively, with 12 bases between them. This chain's CDR3 is CASSESVPGDEKLFF. In DNA form, the CDR3 reads TGTGCCAGCAGTGAATCGGTACCCGGGGATGAAAAACTGTTTTTT.

This chain joins TRBV2 and TRBJ1-5; D may be TRBD1 (5 bases). Trimming pared 5 bases from V and 2 bases from J, leaving 16 bases between. In germline, CDR1 is SNHLY, CDR2 FYNNEI. This CDR3 is built from 16 residues. The DNA for the CDR3 is TGTGCCAGCAGTCCACAGAGTCAGGGTGGCAATCAGCCCCAGCATTTT. Residues: CASSPQSQGGNQPQHF.

About this clone: Other DNA sequences in this specimen translate into the identical CDR3. This sequence joins TRBV5-1 and TRBJ2-3; D gene uncertain. Germline lookup yields CDR1 SGHRS and CDR2 YFSETQ. The CDR3 has 12 amino acids. Trimming cost V 3 bases and J 1 base, with 3 bases left between them. CDR3 in amino acids: CASSSGTDTQYF. CDR3 coding DNA: TGCGCCAGCAGCTCTGGCACAGATACGCAGTATTTT.

There are a few counts of this clone. The chain recombines TRBV6-1 with TRBJ1-5; no reliable D call. The ends were cut back, 2 bases at V and 4 bases at J, with 9 bases in the middle. Germline V CDR1 and CDR2: MNHNS, SASEGT. This CDR3 has 14 residues. CDR3 sequence: CASSESRQNQPQHF. CDR3 nucleotide sequence: TGTGCCAGCAGTGAATCGCGGCAAAATCAGCCCCAGCATTTT.

This clone was detected only once. The same CDR3 can be traced to other DNA sequences in this sample. V is TRBV20-1 and J is TRBJ2-5, with TRBD1 matching 10 bases. Germline V gives CDR1 DFQATT, CDR2 SNEGSKA (reference sequence). This CDR3 is 11 amino acids long. CDR3 sequence: CSGTGEETQYF. CDR3 sequence (DNA): TGCAGCGGGACAGGGGAAGAGACCCAGTACTTC.

This chain uses TRBV18 with TRBJ1-4, with 9 bases fitting TRBD1. The germline CDR1 and CDR2 sequences are KGHSH and LQKENI. CDR3 size: 17 residues. With V trimmed by 3 bases and J by 0 bases, 5 bases remained unmatched. CDR3 bases: TGTGCCAGCTCACCCCGGGGACAGGGCTCAACTAATGAAAAACTGTTTTTT. It translates to CASSPRGQGSTNEKLFF.

V usage is TRBV5-6 and J usage is TRBJ2-2; TRBD1 aligns across 8 bases. The CDR3 sequence is 15 residues long. Germline trimming cut 4 bases from V and 5 bases from J; bases unmatched to any gene: 7. The germline gives CDR1 SGHDT, CDR2 YYEEEE. For the CDR3, the DNA is TGTGCCAGCAGCCAAAGGACAGGGCCAACCGGGGAGCTGTTTTTT. Translating gives CASSQRTGPTGELFF.

The V call is TRBV27, the J call TRBJ2-7, with a tentative D call TRBD1 (6 bases). Per germline, CDR1 MNHEY and CDR2 SMNVEV (reference sequence). V gave up 6 bases and J gave up 2 bases, with 14 bases separating them. The CDR3 covers 14 residues. CDR3: CASSRFGQTYEQYF. In DNA form, the CDR3 reads TGTGCCAGCAGCCGTTTCGGACAGACCTACGAGCAGTACTTC.

The table lists this clone with a few counts. The chain links TRBV7-2 to TRBJ1-6; D is ambiguous. V lost 2 bases and J lost 9, with 5 bases in between. Looked up from germline, CDR1 is SGHTA and CDR2 is FQGNSA. The CDR3 totals 12 residues. The DNA for the CDR3 is TGTGCCAGCAGCTTAATCGGTTCACCCCTCCACTTT. It specifies CASSLIGSPLHF.

V usage is TRBV5-6 and J usage is TRBJ2-3; TRBD2 aligns across 11 bases. The CDR3 is 15 amino acids. Germline loops: CDR1 SGHDT, CDR2 YYEEEE. The trim removed 4 bases at V and 3 bases at J, leaving 4 bases unmatched. The CDR3 region has the DNA TGTGCCAGCAGCAAGGGACTAGCGGTGACAGATACGCAGTATTTT. Protein sequence: CASSKGLAVTDTQYF.

The genes are TRBV15 and TRBJ1-4; TRBD1 might be the D (5 bases). V was cut by 3 bases and J by 4 bases, with 9 bases left in between. Germline CDR1 and CDR2: LNHNV and YYDKDF (reference sequence). This CDR3 is built from 14 residues. This CDR3 is CATSRGGGNEKLFF. In DNA, the CDR3 is TGTGCCACCAGCAGGGGGGGAGGTAATGAAAAACTGTTTTTT.

The V and J genes are TRBV27 and TRBJ2-7, with 7 positions matching TRBD1. This CDR3 is 13 amino acids long. Germline-derived CDR1 and CDR2 are MNHEY and SMNVEV (reference sequence). The V segment lost 6 bases and the J segment 5 bases; nucleotides outside the gene matches: 7. The CDR3 DNA reads as TGTGCCAGCAGCCCGGGACAGTGGGACGAGCAGTACTTC. This sequence encodes CASSPGQWDEQYF.

V and J are TRBV7-2 and TRBJ2-7; a possible D gene is TRBD1 (6 bases). Trimming removed 2 bases from V and 5 bases from J, with 16 bases in between. The CDR3 spans 15 residues. CDR1 and CDR2 from the germline V gene are SGHTA and FQGNSA. The CDR3 here is CASSLRGQPLDEQYF. Here the CDR3 DNA reads TGTGCCAGCAGCTTAAGAGGACAGCCCCTCGACGAGCAGTACTTC.

This clone has just one count. The rearrangement uses TRBV5-1 and TRBJ1-3; D not resolved. This CDR3 region has 14 residues. V was shortened by 0 bases and J by 4 bases, with 8 bases between the two germline ends. Germline loops: CDR1 SGHRS, CDR2 YFSETQ. This CDR3 reads CASSLDPTGNTIYF. The CDR3 nucleotides read TGCGCCAGCAGCTTGGACCCGACAGGAAACACCATATATTTT.

This chain's CDR3 is CASSQRGLVGGVFEKLFF. CDR3 DNA sequence: TGCGCCAGCAGCCAAAGGGGGTTAGTCGGGGGGGTTTTTGAAAAACTGTTTTTT. The chain couples TRBV4-1 to TRBJ1-4; weak D call: TRBD1 (6 bases). Trimming took off 2 bases at V and 7 bases at J, with 23 bases between the two ends. This CDR3 is 18 amino acids long. Germline loops: CDR1 MGHRA, CDR2 YSYEKL.

This clone showed up just a few times. The chain combines TRBV6-6 with TRBJ1-2; TRBD1 aligns across 8 bases. There are 14 residues in the CDR3. Germline V gene lookup returns CDR1 MNHNY and CDR2 SVGAGI (reference sequence). The trim removed 6 bases at V and 0 bases at J, leaving 3 bases unmatched. In DNA, the CDR3 is TGTGCCAGCAGAAGGACAGGGACTAACTATGGCTACACCTTC. It encodes CASRRTGTNYGYTF.

V usage is TRBV11-1 and J usage is TRBJ2-7; D not certain. Germline V gene lookup returns CDR1 SGHAT and CDR2 FQDESV (reference sequence). The CDR3 has 14 residues. Trimming shortened V by 2 bases and J by 1 base, and 9 bases separated the two germline ends. The DNA of the CDR3 is TGTGCCAGCAGCTTAAGGAGTGAATCCTACGAGCAGTACTTC. Translated, it gives CASSLRSESYEQYF.

The chain combines TRBV9 with TRBJ1-2; D remains unclear. Germline CDR1 and CDR2: SGDLS and YYNGEE. Trimming stripped 0 bases from V and 3 bases from J, with 12 bases between. This CDR3 spans 15 amino acids. The CDR3 sequence is CASSVGGLLDYGYTF. In nucleotides, the CDR3 is TGTGCCAGCAGCGTAGGAGGGCTCCTAGACTATGGCTACACCTTC.

The rearrangement joins TRBV19 to TRBJ1-5; 7 bases align to TRBD1. J lost 7 bases, V lost 1 base, and 1 base had no gene match. Germline V gives CDR1 LNHDA, CDR2 SQIVND (reference sequence). CDR3 length: 13 amino acids. The DNA for the CDR3 is TGTGCCAGTAGTATAGGGACAGGCCAGCCCCAGCATTTT. This translates into CASSIGTGQPQHF.

This clone appeared a single time. V and J are TRBV15 and TRBJ2-5, with 7 bases fitting TRBD1. Per germline, CDR1 LNHNV and CDR2 YYDKDF (reference sequence). The CDR3 extends over 15 amino acids. J gave up 4 bases and V 0 bases, and 5 bases lay outside the gene matches. CDR3 nucleotide sequence: TGTGCCACCAGCAGAGAATCACAGGGGATAGAGACCCAGTACTTC. This encodes CATSRESQGIETQYF.

This CDR3 reads CASSSTRTGEYYEQYF. CDR3 in DNA: TGTGCCAGCAGCTCGACCCGGACAGGAGAGTACTACGAGCAGTACTTC. V and J are TRBV13 and TRBJ2-7; the match to TRBD1 covers 7 bases. The CDR3 extends over 16 amino acids. Germline CDR1 and CDR2: PRHDT and FYEKMQ (reference sequence). V dropped 4 bases and J dropped 3; count of bases not matched to a gene: 12.